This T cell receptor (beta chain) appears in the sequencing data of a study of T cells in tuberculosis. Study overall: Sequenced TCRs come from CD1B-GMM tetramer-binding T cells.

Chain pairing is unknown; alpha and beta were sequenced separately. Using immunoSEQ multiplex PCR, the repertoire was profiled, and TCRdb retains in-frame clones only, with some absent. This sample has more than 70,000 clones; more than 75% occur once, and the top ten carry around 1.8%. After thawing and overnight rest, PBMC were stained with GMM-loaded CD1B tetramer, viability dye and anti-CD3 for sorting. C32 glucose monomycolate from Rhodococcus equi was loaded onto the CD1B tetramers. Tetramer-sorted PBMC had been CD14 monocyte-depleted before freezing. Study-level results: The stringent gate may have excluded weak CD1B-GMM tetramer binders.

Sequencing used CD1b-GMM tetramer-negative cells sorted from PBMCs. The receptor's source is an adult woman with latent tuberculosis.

CDR3 nucleotides: TGTGCCAGCTTCTCCACGAGGGGGGGGGCCCAGGAGACCCAGTACTTC. Translating gives CASFSTRGGAQETQYF. The chain has TRBV5-4 and TRBJ2-5; the D gene is possibly TRBD2 (7 bases). From germline, CDR1 is SGHNT and CDR2 YYREEE (reference sequence). The CDR3 totals 16 residues. Deletions cut 7 bases from V and 5 bases from J, with 24 bases between.